The T cell receptor beta chain described here comes from a study of blood T cells in healthy people across ages. Study background: About one barcoded TCR beta cDNA was captured per two T cells.

Germline lookup yields CDR1 ENHRY and CDR2 SYGVKD. The ends were cut back, 3 bases at V and 5 bases at J, with 11 bases in the middle. The CDR3 spans 14 residues. Only a few counts were recorded for this clonotype. The antigen is undetermined. A second PCR, run for roughly 6 to 11 cycles, used a sample-barcoded 5' primer plus a J-beta primer mix. In TCRdb, the 5' RACE reads were re-called with MiXCR into one record per CDR3 protein. The repertoire holds some 900,000 distinct CDR3 sequences, roughly 48% seen once, with about an eighth in the top ten. The donors, healthy Caucasians from Russia, were aged 6 to 90. Study-wide points: Significant beta diversity loss was already apparent by age about 42, declining roughly linearly.

The sequence was obtained from a young man in good health. The material sequenced was blood. The chain recombines TRBV10-3 with TRBJ1-5; D call uncertain. The CDR3 DNA reads TGTGCCATCAGTGACTCGGACCCCGATCAGCCCCAGCATTTT. This sequence encodes CAISDSDPDQPQHF.